This TCR beta chain came from a study of technical replicates of blood from several donors. Clones were read by immunoSEQ multiplex PCR, and TCRdb kept only the in-frame ones, dropping some. The sample yields about 76,000 clones, around 94% seen once. The J segment lost 2 bases and the V segment lost 4 bases, leaving 11 bases of the junction unmatched. CDR3 length: 16 amino acids. Germline values: CDR1 SGHDN, CDR2 FVKESK. The rearrangement links TRBV14 to TRBJ2-7, with 7 bases lining up with TRBD1. The TCR sequence derives from a human donor in good health. The sequencing sample was made of T cells isolated from PBMCs. CDR3 bases: TGTGCCAGCAGCCCCATCCCGGGACAGTTAACCTACGAGCAGTACTTC. Translation gives CASSPIPGQLTYEQYF. Based on the CDR3 plus reference TRBV14 and TRBJ2-7, the full variable domain is EAGVTQFPSHSVIEKGQTVTLRCDPISGHDNLYWYRRVMGKEIKFLLHFVKESKQDESGMPNNRFLAERTGGTYSTLKVQPAELEDSGVYFCASSPIPGQLTYEQYFGPGTRLTVT.